This T cell receptor (beta chain) derives from a study of blood T cell repertoires in COVID-19. Study-level background: Material from acute and convalescent COVID-19 was sourced from the United States, Italy and Spain. Sample material is recorded as cDNA or gDNA derived from T cells, B-cell-depleted T cells, or PBMCs.

Original methodology: Cell counts per sample came from amplifying reference gene primers. The method was immunoSEQ multiplex PCR; TCRdb's version includes in-frame clones alone and lacks a portion of them. V and J calls and clone size are as listed in that table; D and trimming were resolved from the DNA. The table records 70,000 or so clones, 88% of them present only once. V lost 0 bases, J lost 3 bases, and 17 bases stayed unmatched. CDR1 is LNHNV, CDR2 YYDKDF, per germline (reference sequence). The CDR3 loop spans 20 amino acids. This receptor was obtained from a human donor in a cohort sampled during active COVID-19. Source material: peripheral blood. V and J are TRBV15 and TRBJ2-7; 10 bases agree with TRBD1. The CDR3 region is CATSRDPPSWDRGDYYEQYV. CDR3 bases: TGTGCCACCAGCAGAGATCCCCCTTCCTGGGACAGGGGAGACTACTACGAGCAGTACGTC.